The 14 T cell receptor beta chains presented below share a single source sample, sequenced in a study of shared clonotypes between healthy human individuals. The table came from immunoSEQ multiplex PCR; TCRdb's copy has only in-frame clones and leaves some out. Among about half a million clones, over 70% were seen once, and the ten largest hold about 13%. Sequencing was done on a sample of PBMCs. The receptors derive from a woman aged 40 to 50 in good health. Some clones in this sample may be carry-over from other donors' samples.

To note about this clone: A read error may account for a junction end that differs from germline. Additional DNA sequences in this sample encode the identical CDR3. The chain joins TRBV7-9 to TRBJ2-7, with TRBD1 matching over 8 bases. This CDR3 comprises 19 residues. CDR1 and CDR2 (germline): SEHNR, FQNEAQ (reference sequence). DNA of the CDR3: TGTGCCAGTAGCTTAGTGGTGAGAACAGGGGGACTGGGGTCCTACGAGCAGTACTTC. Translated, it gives CASSLVVRTGGLGSYEQYF.

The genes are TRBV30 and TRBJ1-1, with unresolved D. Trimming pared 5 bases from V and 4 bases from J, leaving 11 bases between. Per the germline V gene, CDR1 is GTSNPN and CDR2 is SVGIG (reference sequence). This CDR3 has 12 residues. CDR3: CAWWRPSTEAFF. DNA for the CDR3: TGTGCCTGGTGGAGGCCTTCCACTGAAGCTTTCTTT.

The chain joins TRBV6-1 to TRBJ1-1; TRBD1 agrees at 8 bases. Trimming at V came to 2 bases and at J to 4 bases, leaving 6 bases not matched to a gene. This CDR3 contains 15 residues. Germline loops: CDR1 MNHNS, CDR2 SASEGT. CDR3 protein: CASSEFGRGLTEAFF. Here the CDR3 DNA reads TGTGCCAGCAGTGAATTCGGCAGGGGGCTCACTGAAGCTTTCTTT.

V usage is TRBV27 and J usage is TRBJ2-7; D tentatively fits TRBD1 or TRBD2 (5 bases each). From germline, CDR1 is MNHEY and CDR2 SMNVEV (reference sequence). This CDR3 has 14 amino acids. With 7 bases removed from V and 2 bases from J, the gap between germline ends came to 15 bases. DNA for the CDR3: TGTGCCAGCACCAAACGGGACGGAACCTACGAGCAGTACTTC. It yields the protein CASTKRDGTYEQYF.

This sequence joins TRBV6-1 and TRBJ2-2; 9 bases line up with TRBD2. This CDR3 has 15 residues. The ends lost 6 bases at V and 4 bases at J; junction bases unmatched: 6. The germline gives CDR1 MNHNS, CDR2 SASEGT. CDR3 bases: TGTGCCAGCAGGAGACTAGCGGTAACCACCGGGGAGCTGTTTTTT. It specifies CASRRLAVTTGELFF.

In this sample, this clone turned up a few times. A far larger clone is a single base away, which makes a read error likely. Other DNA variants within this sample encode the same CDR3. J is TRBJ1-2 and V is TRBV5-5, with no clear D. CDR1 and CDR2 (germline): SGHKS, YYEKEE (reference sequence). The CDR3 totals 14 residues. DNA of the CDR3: TGTGCCAGCAGCTTGGTGGTCAAAAACTATGGCTACACATTC. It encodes CASSLVVKNYGYTF.

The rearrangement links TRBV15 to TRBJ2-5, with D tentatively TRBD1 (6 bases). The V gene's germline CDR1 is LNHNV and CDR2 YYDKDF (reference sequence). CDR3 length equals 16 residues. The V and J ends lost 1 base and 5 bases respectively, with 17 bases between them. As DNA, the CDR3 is TGTGCCACCAGCAGAGGTGATGAGGGGGTTGGGGAGACCCAGTACTTC. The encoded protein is CATSRGDEGVGETQYF.

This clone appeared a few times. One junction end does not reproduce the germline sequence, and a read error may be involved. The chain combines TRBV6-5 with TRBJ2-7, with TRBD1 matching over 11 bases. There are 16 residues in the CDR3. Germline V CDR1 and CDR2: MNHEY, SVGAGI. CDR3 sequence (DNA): TGTGCCAGCACTTACAAAACCGGGACAGGGGGCTACGAGCAGTACTTC. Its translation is CASTYKTGTGGYEQYF.

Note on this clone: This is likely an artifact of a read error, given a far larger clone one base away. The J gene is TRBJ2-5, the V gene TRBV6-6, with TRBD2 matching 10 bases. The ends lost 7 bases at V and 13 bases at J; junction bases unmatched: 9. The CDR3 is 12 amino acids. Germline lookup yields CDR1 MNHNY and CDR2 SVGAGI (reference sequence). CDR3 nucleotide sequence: TGTGCCAGCAATTCAGCGGGAGGGGAGCGGTACTTC. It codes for CASNSAGGERYF.

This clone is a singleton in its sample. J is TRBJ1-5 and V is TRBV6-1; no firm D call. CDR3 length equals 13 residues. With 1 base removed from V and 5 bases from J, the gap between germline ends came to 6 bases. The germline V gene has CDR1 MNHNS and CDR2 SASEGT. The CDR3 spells CASSEESYQPQHF. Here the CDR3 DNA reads TGTGCCAGCAGTGAAGAGAGCTATCAGCCCCAGCATTTT.

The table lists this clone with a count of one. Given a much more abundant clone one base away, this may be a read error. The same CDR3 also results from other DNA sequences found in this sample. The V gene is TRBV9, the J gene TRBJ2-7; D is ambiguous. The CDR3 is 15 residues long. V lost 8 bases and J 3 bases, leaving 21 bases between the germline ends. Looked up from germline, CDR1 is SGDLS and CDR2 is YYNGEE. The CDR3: CASSPTPGQIYEQYF. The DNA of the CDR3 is TGTGCCAGTAGCCCCACCCCAGGCCAGATCTACGAGCAGTACTTC.

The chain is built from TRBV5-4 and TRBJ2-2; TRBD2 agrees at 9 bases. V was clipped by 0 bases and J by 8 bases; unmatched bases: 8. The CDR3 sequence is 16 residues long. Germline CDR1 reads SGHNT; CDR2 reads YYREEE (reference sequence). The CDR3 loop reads CASSLGISGSRGELFF. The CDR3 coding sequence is TGTGCCAGCAGCTTGGGGATTAGCGGGAGTAGGGGGGAGCTGTTTTTT.

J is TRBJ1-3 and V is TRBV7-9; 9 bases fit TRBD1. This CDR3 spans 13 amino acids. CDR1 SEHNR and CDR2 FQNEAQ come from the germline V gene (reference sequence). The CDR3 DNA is TGTGCGGGACAGGGTTACTCTGGAAACACCATATATTTT. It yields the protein CAGQGYSGNTIYF.

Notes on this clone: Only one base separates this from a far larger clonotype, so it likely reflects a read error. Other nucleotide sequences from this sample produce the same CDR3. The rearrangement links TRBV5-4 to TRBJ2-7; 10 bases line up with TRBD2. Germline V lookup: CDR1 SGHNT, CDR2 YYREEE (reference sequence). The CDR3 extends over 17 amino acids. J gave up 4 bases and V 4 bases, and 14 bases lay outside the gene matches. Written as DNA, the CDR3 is TGTGCCAGCAGCCGGGGCGGGGCTAGCGGGAGTCATTACGAGCAGTACTTC. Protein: CASSRGGASGSHYEQYF.